This TCR beta chain originates from a study of blood T cell repertoires in COVID-19. Study summary: From T cells, B-cell-depleted T cells, or PBMCs came the material, which was cDNA or gDNA.

Germline V lookup: CDR1 GTSNPN, CDR2 SVGIG (reference sequence). CDR3 length equals 16 residues. The junction had 8 bases not matched to a gene; V was cut back by 0 bases and J by 6 bases. Enrollees, 18 to 89 years old, lived in approximately 24 US areas. Categorization into cohorts depended on clinical history that participants reported. This clone has more than one count but fewer than ten. The method was immunoSEQ multiplex PCR; TCRdb's version includes in-frame clones alone and lacks a portion of them. This table holds 250,000 to 350,000 clones, 75% to 90% found once. This chain connects TRBV30 to TRBJ2-2, with 9 bases fitting TRBD1. The TCR sequence derives from a woman aged 45-65 years who had recovered from COVID-19. The sequenced material came from PBMCs or T cells enriched from blood (not recorded which). Written as DNA, the CDR3 is TGTGCCTGGAGTGTCTCGGGACAGGGAGTCCCCGGGGAGCTGTTTTTT. Its protein is CAWSVSGQGVPGELFF. Combining the CDR3 with reference TRBV30 and TRBJ2-2 gives the whole variable domain SQTIHQWPATLVQPVGSPLSLECTVEGTSNPNLYWYRQAAGRGLQLLFYSVGIGQISSEVPQNLSASRPQDRQFILSSKKLLLSDSGFYLCAWSVSGQGVPGELFFGEGSRLTVL.